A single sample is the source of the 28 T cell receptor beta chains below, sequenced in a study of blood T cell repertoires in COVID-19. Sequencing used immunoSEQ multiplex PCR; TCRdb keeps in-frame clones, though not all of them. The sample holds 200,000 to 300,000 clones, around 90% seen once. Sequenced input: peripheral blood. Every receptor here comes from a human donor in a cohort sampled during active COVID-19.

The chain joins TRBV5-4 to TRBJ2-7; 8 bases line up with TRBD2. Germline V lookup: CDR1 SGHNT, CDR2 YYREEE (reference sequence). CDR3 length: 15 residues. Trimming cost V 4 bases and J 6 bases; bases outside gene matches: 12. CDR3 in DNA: TGTGCCAGCAGCCTACCGGGGGGGGGCCCGGGCGAGCAGTACTTC. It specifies CASSLPGGGPGEQYF.

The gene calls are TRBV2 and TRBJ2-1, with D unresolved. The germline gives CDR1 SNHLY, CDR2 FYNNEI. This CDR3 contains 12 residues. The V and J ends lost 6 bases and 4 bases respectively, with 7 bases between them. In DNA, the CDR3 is TGTGCCAGCAGAGGAGAATACAATGAGCAGTTCTTC. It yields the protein CASRGEYNEQFF.

CDR3 residues: CASSPRSTGMGGYTF. CDR3 nucleotides: TGTGCCAGCAGCCCCCGATCGACAGGGATGGGGGGCTACACCTTC. The chain combines TRBV5-4 with TRBJ1-2; 7 nucleotides line up with TRBD1. The CDR3 extends over 15 amino acids. Germline lookup yields CDR1 SGHNT and CDR2 YYREEE (reference sequence). J gave up 8 bases and V 4 bases, and 14 bases lay outside the gene matches.

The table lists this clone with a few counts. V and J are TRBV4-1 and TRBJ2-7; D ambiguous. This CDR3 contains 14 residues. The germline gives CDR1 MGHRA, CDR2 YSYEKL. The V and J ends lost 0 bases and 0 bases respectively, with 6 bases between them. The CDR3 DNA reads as TGCGCCAGCAGCCAAGATGAGGCCTCCTACGAGCAGTACTTC. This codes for CASSQDEASYEQYF.

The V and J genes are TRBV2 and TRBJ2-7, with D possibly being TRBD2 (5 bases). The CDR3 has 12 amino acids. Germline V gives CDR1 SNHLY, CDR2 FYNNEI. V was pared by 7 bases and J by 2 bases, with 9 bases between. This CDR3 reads CASMSGTYEQYF. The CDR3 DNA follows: TGTGCCAGCATGAGCGGTACCTACGAGCAGTACTTC.

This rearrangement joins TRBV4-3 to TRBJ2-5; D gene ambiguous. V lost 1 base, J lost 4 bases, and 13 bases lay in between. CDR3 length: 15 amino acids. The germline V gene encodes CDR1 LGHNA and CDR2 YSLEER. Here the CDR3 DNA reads TGCGCCAGCAGCCAAGCATTCTATCCTGGAGAGACCCAGTACTTC. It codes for CASSQAFYPGETQYF.

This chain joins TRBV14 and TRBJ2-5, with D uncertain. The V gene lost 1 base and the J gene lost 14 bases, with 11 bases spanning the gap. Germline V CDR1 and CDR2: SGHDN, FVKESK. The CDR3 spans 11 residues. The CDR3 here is CASSQVRSLYF. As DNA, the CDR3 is TGTGCCAGCAGCCAAGTTAGGAGCCTTTACTTC.

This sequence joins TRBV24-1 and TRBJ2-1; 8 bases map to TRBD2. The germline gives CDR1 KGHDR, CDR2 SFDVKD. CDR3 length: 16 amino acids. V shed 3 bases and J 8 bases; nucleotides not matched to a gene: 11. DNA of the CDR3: TGTGCCACCAGTGATCCTCGCAGCGGGAGTTTCGATGAGCAGTTCTTC. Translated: CATSDPRSGSFDEQFF.

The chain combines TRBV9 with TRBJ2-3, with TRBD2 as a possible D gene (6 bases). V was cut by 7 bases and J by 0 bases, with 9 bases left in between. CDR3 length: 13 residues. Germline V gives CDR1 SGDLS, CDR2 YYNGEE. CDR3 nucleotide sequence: TGTGCCAGCTCGGGACTTAGCACAGATACGCAGTATTTT. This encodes CASSGLSTDTQYF.

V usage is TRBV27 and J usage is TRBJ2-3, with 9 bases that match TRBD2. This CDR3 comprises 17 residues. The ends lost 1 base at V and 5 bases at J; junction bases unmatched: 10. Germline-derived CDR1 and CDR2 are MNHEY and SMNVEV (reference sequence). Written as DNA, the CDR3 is TGTGCCAGCAGTTTATATGTTAGCGGGAGAGGGTTAGATACGCAGTATTTT. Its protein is CASSLYVSGRGLDTQYF.

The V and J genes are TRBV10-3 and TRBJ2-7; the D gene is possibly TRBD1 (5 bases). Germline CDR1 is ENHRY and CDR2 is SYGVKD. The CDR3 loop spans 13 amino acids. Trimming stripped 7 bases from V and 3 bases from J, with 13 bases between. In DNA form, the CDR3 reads TGTGCCATCACAGCGAGACAGAACTACGAGCAGTACTTC. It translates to CAITARQNYEQYF.

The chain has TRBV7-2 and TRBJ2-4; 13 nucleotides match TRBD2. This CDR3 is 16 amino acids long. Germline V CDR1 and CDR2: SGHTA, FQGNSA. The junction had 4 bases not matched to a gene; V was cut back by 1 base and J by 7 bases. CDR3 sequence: CASSLGLAGGWNIQYF. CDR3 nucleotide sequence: TGTGCCAGCAGCTTAGGACTAGCGGGGGGATGGAACATTCAGTACTTC. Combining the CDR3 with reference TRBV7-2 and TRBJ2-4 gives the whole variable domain GAGVSQSPSNKVTEKGKDVELRCDPISGHTALYWYRQSLGQGLEFLIYFQGNSAPDKSGLPSDRFSAERTGGSVSTLTIQRTQQEDSAVYLCASSLGLAGGWNIQYFGAGTRLSVL.

CDR3 sequence reads: CASSNLRGTEAFF. The CDR3 nucleotides read TGTGCCAGTAGTAACCTCAGGGGAACTGAAGCTTTCTTT. The chain joins TRBV19 to TRBJ1-1, with a tentative D call TRBD1 (6 bases). Looked up from germline, CDR1 is LNHDA and CDR2 is SQIVND (reference sequence). The CDR3 has 13 residues. V was cut by 4 bases and J by 5 bases, with 11 bases left in between.

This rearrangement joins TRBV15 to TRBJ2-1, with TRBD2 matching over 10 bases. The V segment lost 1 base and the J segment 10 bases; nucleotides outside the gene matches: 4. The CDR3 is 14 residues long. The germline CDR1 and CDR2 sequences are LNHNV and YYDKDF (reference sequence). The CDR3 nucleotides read TGTGCCACCAGCAGAGGGCTAGCGGGAGAGGAGCAGTTCTTC. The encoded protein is CATSRGLAGEEQFF.

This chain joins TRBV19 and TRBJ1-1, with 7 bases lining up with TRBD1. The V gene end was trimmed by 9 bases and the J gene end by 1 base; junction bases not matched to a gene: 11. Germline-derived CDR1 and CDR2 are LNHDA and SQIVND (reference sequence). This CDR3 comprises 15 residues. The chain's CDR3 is CASTLSGQKNTEAFF. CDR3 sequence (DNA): TGTGCCAGCACTCTATCGGGACAGAAGAACACTGAAGCTTTCTTT.

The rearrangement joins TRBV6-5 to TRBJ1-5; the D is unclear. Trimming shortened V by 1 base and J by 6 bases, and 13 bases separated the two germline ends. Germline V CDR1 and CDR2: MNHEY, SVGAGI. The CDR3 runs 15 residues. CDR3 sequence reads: CASSYLGSEGQPQHF. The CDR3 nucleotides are TGTGCCAGCAGTTACTTGGGCTCTGAGGGTCAGCCCCAGCATTTT.

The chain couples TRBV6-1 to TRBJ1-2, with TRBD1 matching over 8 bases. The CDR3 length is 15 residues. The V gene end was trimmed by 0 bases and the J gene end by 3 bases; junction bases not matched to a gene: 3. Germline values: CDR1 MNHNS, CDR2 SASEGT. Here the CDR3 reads CASSEARGQDYGYTF. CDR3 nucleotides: TGTGCCAGCAGTGAAGCTAGGGGACAGGACTATGGCTACACCTTC.

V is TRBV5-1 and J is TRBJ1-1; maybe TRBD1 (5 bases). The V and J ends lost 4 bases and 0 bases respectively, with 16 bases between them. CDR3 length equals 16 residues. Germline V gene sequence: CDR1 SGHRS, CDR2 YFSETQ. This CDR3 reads CASSLKYDSMNTEAFF. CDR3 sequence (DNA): TGCGCCAGCAGCCTCAAATACGACAGTATGAACACTGAAGCTTTCTTT.

The CDR3 sequence: CASSPTSGGARNEQFF. The CDR3 region has the DNA TGTGCCAGCAGTCCTACTAGCGGGGGGGCCCGAAATGAGCAGTTCTTC. The rearrangement joins TRBV11-2 to TRBJ2-1; TRBD2 agrees at 13 bases. CDR1 and CDR2 (germline): SGHAT, FQNNGV. The CDR3 is 16 amino acids. V shed 6 bases, J shed 7 bases, and the junction held 9 bases outside the gene matches.

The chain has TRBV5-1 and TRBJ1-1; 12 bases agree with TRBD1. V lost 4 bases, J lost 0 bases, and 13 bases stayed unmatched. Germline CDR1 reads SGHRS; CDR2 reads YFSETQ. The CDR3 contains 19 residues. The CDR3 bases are TGCGCCAGCAGCCCGGGCCGGGACAGGGGGCTCGGTCTGAACACTGAAGCTTTCTTT. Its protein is CASSPGRDRGLGLNTEAFF. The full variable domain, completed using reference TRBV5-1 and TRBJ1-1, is KAGVTQTPRYLIKTRGQQVTLSCSPISGHRSVSWYQQTPGQGLQFLFEYFSETQRNKGNFPGRFSGRQFSNSRSEMNVSTLELGDSALYLCASSPGRDRGLGLNTEAFFGQGTRLTVV.

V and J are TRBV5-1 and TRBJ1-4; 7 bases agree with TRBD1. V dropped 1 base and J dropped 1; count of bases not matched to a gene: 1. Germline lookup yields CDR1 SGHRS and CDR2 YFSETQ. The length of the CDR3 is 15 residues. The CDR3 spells CASSLTGVTNEKLFF. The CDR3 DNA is TGCGCCAGCAGCTTGACAGGGGTAACTAATGAAAAACTGTTTTTT.

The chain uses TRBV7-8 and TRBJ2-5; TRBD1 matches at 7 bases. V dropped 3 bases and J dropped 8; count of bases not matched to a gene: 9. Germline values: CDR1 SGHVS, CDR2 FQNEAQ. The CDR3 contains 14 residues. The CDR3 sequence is CASSFDRERGTQYF. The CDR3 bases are TGTGCCAGCAGCTTTGACAGGGAGAGGGGAACCCAGTACTTC.

The DNA for the CDR3 is TGTGCCAGCAGCCCGACCCCGGGACTAGCGGCGCGACGGCAGACCTCCTACGAGCAGTACTTC. This encodes CASSPTPGLAARRQTSYEQYF. This chain joins TRBV7-6 and TRBJ2-7; TRBD2 matches at 11 bases. V lost 5 bases to trimming and J lost 0 bases; unmatched junction nucleotides: 21. The CDR3 sequence is 21 residues long. The germline V gene has CDR1 SGHVS and CDR2 FNYEAQ. Drawing the rest from reference TRBV7-6 and TRBJ2-7, the complete variable domain is GAGVSQSPRYKVTKRGQDVALRCDPISGHVSLYWYRQALGQGPEFLTYFNYEAQQDKSGLPNDRFSAERPEGSISTLTIQRTEQRDSAMYRCASSPTPGLAARRQTSYEQYFGPGTRLTVT.

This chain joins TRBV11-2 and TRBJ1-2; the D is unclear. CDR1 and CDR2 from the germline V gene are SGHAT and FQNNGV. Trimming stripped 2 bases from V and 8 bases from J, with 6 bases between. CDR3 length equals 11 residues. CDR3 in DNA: TGTGCCAGCAGCTTAAACTGGGGCTACACCTTC. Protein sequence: CASSLNWGYTF.

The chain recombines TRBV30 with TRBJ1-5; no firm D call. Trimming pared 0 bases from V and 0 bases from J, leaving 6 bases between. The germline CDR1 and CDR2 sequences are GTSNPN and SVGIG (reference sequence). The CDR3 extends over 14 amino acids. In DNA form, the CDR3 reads TGTGCCTGGAGTGTACGGGGTAGCAATCAGCCCCAGCATTTT. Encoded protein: CAWSVRGSNQPQHF.

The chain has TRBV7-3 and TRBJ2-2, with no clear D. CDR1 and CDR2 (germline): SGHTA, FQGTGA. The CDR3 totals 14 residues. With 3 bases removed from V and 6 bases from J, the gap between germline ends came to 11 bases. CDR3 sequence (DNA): TGTGCCAGCAGCTTTAGCAGCGAGGCCGGGGAGCTGTTTTTT. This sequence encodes CASSFSSEAGELFF.

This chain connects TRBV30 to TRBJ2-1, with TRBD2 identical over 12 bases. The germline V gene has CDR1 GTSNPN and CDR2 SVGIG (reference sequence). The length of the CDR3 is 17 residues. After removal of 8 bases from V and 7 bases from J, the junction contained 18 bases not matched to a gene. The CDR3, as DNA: TGTGCCCAGACATTGGAGGGACTAGCGGGCCGACAAAATGAGCAGTTCTTC. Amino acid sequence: CAQTLEGLAGRQNEQFF.

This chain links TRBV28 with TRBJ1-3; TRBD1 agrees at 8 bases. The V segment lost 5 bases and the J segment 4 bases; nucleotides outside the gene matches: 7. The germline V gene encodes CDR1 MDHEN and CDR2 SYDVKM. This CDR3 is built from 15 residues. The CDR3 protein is CASSRQGQRGNTIYF. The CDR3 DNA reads TGTGCCAGCAGTCGACAGGGGCAGCGGGGAAACACCATATATTTT.